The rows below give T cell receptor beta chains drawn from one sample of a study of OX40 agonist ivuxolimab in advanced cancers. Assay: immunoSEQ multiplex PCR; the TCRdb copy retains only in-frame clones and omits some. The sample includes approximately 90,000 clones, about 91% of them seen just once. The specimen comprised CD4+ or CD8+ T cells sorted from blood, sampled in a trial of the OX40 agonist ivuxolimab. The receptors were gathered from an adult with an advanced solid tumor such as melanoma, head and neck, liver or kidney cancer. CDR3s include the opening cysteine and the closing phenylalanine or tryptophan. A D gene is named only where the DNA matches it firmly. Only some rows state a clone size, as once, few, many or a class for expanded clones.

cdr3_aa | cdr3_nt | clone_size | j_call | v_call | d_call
CASSVVGTSGISSYNEQFF | TGTGCCAGCAGCGTAGTGGGCACTAGCGGGATTAGCTCCTACAATGAGCAGTTCTTC | . | TRBJ2-1 | TRBV9 | TRBD2
CAWNRDRAYEQYF | TGTGCCTGGAACCGGGACAGGGCCTACGAGCAGTACTTC | . | TRBJ2-7 | TRBV30 | TRBD1
CASSPLRTTVRISSYNEQFF | TGCGCCAGCAGCCCCCTTAGGACTACCGTTCGGATCAGCTCCTACAATGAGCAGTTCTTC | . | TRBJ2-1 | TRBV5-1 | .
CAISEPFRGKGRMGSGYTF | TGTGCCATCAGTGAACCGTTTAGGGGAAAGGGGCGCATGGGGTCTGGCTACACCTTC | . | TRBJ1-2 | TRBV10-3 | .
CASTRQVNSYEQYF | TGTGCCAGTACACGACAGGTAAACTCCTACGAGCAGTACTTC | . | TRBJ2-7 | TRBV2 | .
CASTLSPKGNTNYGYTF | TGTGCCAGTACCCTAAGTCCGAAAGGTAATACTAACTATGGCTACACCTTC | . | TRBJ1-2 | TRBV19 | .
CAWSPGRISRNTIYF | TGTGCCTGGAGCCCCGGGAGAATTTCCAGAAACACCATATATTTT | few | TRBJ1-3 | TRBV30 | .
CASSSGHLEQYF | TGTGCCAGCAGCTCCGGTCACCTCGAGCAGTACTTC | . | TRBJ2-7 | TRBV5-4 | .
CSAELGFGETQYF | TGCAGCGCCGAGTTAGGGTTCGGAGAGACCCAGTACTTC | . | TRBJ2-5 | TRBV29-1 | .
CASSELGTWAPLHF | TGTGCCAGCAGTGAGCTCGGGACTTGGGCACCCCTCCACTTT | . | TRBJ1-6 | TRBV6-1 | .
CASSIQGFTYEQYF | TGTGCCAGTAGTATCCAGGGGTTCACCTACGAGCAGTACTTC | . | TRBJ2-7 | TRBV19 | .
CASSYSSGGPYEQYF | TGTGCCAGCAGTTACTCGTCGGGAGGGCCCTACGAGCAGTACTTC | . | TRBJ2-7 | TRBV6-5 | TRBD2
CASSPGPLGSLHPTGELFF | TGCGCCAGCAGCCCCGGACCCCTTGGGTCCCTACACCCCACCGGGGAGCTGTTTTTT | . | TRBJ2-2 | TRBV5-1 | .
CASSPAPPTVYGYTF | TGTGCCAGCAGTCCAGCACCTCCAACCGTCTATGGCTACACCTTC | . | TRBJ1-2 | TRBV28 | .
CASSLAAGRHGNTIYF | TGTGCCAGCAGCTTAGCCGCCGGACGCCACGGAAACACCATATATTTT | . | TRBJ1-3 | TRBV7-9 | .
CASGLENSIGELFF | TGCGCCAGCGGACTGGAAAATTCGATAGGGGAGCTGTTTTTT | . | TRBJ2-2 | TRBV5-1 | .
CASSLDPGSTEAFF | TGTGCCAGCAGCTTAGATCCCGGGAGTACTGAAGCTTTCTTT | . | TRBJ1-1 | TRBV11-3 | .